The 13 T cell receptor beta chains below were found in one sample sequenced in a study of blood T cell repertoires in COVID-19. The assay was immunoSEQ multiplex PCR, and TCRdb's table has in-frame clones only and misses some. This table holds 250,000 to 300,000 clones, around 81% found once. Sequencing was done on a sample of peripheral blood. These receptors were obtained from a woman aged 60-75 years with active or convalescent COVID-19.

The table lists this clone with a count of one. CDR3 sequence: CAISEALSHGYTF. Here the CDR3 DNA reads TGTGCCATCAGTGAAGCCCTTTCTCATGGCTACACCTTC. The chain combines TRBV10-3 with TRBJ1-2; D unresolved. The CDR3 has 13 amino acids. Deletions cut 3 bases from V and 6 bases from J, with 11 bases between. The germline gives CDR1 ENHRY, CDR2 SYGVKD.

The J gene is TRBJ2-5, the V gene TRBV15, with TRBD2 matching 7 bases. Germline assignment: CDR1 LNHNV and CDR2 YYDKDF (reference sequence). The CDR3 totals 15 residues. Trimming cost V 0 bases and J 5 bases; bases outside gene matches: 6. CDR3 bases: TGTGCCACCAGCAGAGAAGGGAGGGGCGGGGAGACCCAGTACTTC. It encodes CATSREGRGGETQYF.

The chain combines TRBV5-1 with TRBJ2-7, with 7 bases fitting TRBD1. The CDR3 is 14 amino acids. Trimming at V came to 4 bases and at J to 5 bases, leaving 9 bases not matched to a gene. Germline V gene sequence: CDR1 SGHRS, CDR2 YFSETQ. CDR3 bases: TGCGCCAGCAGCGCTATTGACAGGGTACACGAGCAGTACTTC. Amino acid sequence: CASSAIDRVHEQYF. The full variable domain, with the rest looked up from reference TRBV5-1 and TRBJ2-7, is KAGVTQTPRYLIKTRGQQVTLSCSPISGHRSVSWYQQTPGQGLQFLFEYFSETQRNKGNFPGRFSGRQFSNSRSEMNVSTLELGDSALYLCASSAIDRVHEQYFGPGTRLTVT.

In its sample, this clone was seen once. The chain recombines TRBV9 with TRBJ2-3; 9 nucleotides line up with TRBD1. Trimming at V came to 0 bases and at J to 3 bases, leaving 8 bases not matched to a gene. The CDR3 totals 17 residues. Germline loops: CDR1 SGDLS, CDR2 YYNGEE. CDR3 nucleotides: TGTGCCAGCAGCGTAGGTCTCGGACAGGGGAAGACAGATACGCAGTATTTT. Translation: CASSVGLGQGKTDTQYF. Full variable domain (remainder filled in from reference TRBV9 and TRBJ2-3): DSGVTQTPKHLITATGQRVTLRCSPRSGDLSVYWYQQSLDQGLQFLIQYYNGEERAKGNILERFSAQQFPDLHSELNLSSLELGDSALYFCASSVGLGQGKTDTQYFGPGTRLTVL.

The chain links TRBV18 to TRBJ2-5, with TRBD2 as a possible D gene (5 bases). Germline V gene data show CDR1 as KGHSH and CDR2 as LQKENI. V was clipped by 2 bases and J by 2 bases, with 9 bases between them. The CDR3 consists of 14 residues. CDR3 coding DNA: TGTGCCAGCTCACCAAGCGGTAGACAAGAGACCCAGTACTTC. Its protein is CASSPSGRQETQYF.

The CDR3 sequence: CASSPSRTSVVSSQETQYF. In nucleotides, the CDR3 is TGTGCCAGCAGCCCTTCTAGGACTAGCGTTGTGTCAAGCCAAGAGACCCAGTACTTC. This chain joins TRBV9 and TRBJ2-5, with TRBD2 matching 9 bases. V lost 4 bases to trimming and J lost 1 base; unmatched junction nucleotides: 17. This CDR3 has 19 residues. Germline assignment: CDR1 SGDLS and CDR2 YYNGEE.

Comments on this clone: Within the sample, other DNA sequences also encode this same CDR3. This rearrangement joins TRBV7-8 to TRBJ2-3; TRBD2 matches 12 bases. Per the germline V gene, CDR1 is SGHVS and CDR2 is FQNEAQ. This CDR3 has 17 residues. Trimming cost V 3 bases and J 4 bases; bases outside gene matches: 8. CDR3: CASSLLLLAGGPDTQYF. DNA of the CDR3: TGTGCCAGCAGCTTGTTACTTCTAGCGGGGGGGCCAGATACGCAGTATTTT. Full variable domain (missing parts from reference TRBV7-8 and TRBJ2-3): GAGVSQSPRYKVAKRGQDVALRCDPISGHVSLFWYQQALGQGPEFLTYFQNEAQLDKSGLPSDRFFAERPEGSVSTLKIQRTQQEDSAVYLCASSLLLLAGGPDTQYFGPGTRLTVL.

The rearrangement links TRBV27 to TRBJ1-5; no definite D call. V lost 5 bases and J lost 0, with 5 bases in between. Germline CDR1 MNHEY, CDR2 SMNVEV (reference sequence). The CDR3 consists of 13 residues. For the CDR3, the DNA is TGTGCCAGCAGTCTAGATAGCAATCAGCCCCAGCATTTT. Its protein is CASSLDSNQPQHF.

The chain's CDR3 is CASEFTNYGYTF. CDR3 nucleotide sequence: TGTGCCAGCGAGTTTACTAACTATGGCTACACCTTC. The chain links TRBV2 to TRBJ1-2; D not resolved. The CDR3 loop spans 12 amino acids. Per germline, CDR1 SNHLY and CDR2 FYNNEI. Trimming removed 8 bases at V and 0 bases at J, with 7 bases between.

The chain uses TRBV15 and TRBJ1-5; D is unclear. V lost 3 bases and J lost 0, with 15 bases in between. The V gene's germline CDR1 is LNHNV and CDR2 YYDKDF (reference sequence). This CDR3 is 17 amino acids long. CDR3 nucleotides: TGTGCCACCAGCAGGGATCGAGGCCCCTATAGCAATCAGCCCCAGCATTTT. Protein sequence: CATSRDRGPYSNQPQHF.

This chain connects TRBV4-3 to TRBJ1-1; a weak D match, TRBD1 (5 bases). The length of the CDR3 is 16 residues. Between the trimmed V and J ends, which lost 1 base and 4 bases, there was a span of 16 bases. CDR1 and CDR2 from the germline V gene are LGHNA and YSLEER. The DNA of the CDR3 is TGCGCCAGCAGCCAAGCGGCTTACGGGGGTGGCACTGAAGCTTTCTTT. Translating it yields CASSQAAYGGGTEAFF.

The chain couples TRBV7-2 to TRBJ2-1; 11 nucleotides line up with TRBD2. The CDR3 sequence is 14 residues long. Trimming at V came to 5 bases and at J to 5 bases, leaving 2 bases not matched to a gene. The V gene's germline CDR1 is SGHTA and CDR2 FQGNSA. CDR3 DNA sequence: TGTGCCAGCAGCCGTAGCGGGGGGGACAATGAGCAGTTCTTC. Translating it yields CASSRSGGDNEQFF.

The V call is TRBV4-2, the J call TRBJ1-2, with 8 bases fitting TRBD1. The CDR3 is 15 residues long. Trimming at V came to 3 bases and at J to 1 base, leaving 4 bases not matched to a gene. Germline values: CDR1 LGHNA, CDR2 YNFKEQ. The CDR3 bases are TGTGCCAGCAGCCAGGTTGGACAGGGTAACTATGGCTACACCTTC. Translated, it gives CASSQVGQGNYGYTF.